The 21 T cell receptor beta chains below all came from one sample that was sequenced in a study of cytomegalovirus exposure and HLA in healthy donors. PCR employed 60 Vbeta and 13 Jbeta primers. The assay was immunoSEQ multiplex PCR, and TCRdb's table has in-frame clones only and misses some. This sample has 150,000 to 200,000 clones, with about 85% found just once. The material sequenced was PBMCs. Every receptor here comes from a boy aged 2-9 years in good health and CMV-seronegative.

V and J are TRBV2 and TRBJ2-7; weak D call: TRBD1 (6 bases). V lost 8 bases and J lost 1, with 9 bases in between. There are 12 residues in the CDR3. Germline V gene sequence: CDR1 SNHLY, CDR2 FYNNEI. The CDR3 region has the DNA TGTGCCAGCTCCGGACAGTCCTACGAGCAGTACTTC. Its protein product is CASSGQSYEQYF.

The chain couples TRBV30 to TRBJ2-5; 8 nucleotides line up with TRBD2. The CDR3 covers 15 residues. Germline CDR1 reads GTSNPN; CDR2 reads SVGIG (reference sequence). With V trimmed by 3 bases and J by 5 bases, 11 bases remained unmatched. CDR3 loop: CAWSLPGLGGETQYF. The CDR3 DNA reads TGTGCCTGGAGCCTTCCGGGACTAGGGGGGGAGACCCAGTACTTC.

This chain connects TRBV4-1 to TRBJ2-1; the D is unclear. Between the trimmed V and J ends, which lost 2 bases and 0 bases, there was a span of 14 bases. Germline V CDR1 and CDR2: MGHRA, YSYEKL. The CDR3 consists of 17 residues. The CDR3 DNA reads TGCGCCAGCAGCCAAACAATTTCTCCTCGCTCCTACAATGAGCAGTTCTTC. Translated, it gives CASSQTISPRSYNEQFF.

V is TRBV30 and J is TRBJ1-1, with no clear D. Per germline, CDR1 GTSNPN and CDR2 SVGIG (reference sequence). The CDR3 is made up of 13 amino acids. V lost 2 bases and J lost 8, with 15 bases in between. CDR3 coding DNA: TGTGCCTGGAGTACTCAGTTTAGCCAAGAAGCTTTCTTT. Protein: CAWSTQFSQEAFF.

CDR3 sequence (DNA): TGCGCCAGCAGCTATGAACAGGGACCTAATGAAAAACTGTTTTTT. As protein: CASSYEQGPNEKLFF. The J gene is TRBJ1-4, the V gene TRBV5-1, with D maybe TRBD1 (6 bases). The V end lost 3 bases, the J end lost 3 bases, and 12 bases lay between the germline ends. This CDR3 is 15 amino acids long. From germline, CDR1 is SGHRS and CDR2 YFSETQ.

The chain couples TRBV27 to TRBJ1-2; maybe TRBD1 (6 bases). The CDR3 has 14 amino acids. Trimming stripped 4 bases from V and 8 bases from J, with 17 bases between. Germline V gene sequence: CDR1 MNHEY, CDR2 SMNVEV (reference sequence). CDR3 in amino acids: CASSSQPMTGGYTF. The CDR3 DNA is TGTGCCAGCAGTTCACAACCTATGACAGGAGGCTACACCTTC.

This sequence joins TRBV9 and TRBJ2-1, with a possible D match to TRBD2 (6 bases). Germline CDR1 and CDR2: SGDLS and YYNGEE. V was pared by 3 bases and J by 0 bases, with 13 bases between. This CDR3 is built from 16 residues. CDR3: CASSARPGSSYNEQFF. DNA for the CDR3: TGTGCCAGCAGCGCCCGCCCCGGGAGCTCCTACAATGAGCAGTTCTTC. The variable domain in full, with the rest retrieved from reference TRBV9 and TRBJ2-1, is DSGVTQTPKHLITATGQRVTLRCSPRSGDLSVYWYQQSLDQGLQFLIQYYNGEERAKGNILERFSAQQFPDLHSELNLSSLELGDSALYFCASSARPGSSYNEQFFGPGTRLTVL.

CDR3 DNA sequence: TGTGCCACCAGCAGAGATCGAGACTATGGCTACACCTTC. Amino acid sequence: CATSRDRDYGYTF. The chain has TRBV15 and TRBJ1-2; D gene uncertain. The CDR3 contains 13 residues. The V gene's germline CDR1 is LNHNV and CDR2 YYDKDF (reference sequence). Trimming took 0 bases from V and 3 from J, leaving 5 bases between them.

The V gene is TRBV28, the J gene TRBJ1-4, with TRBD1 matching over 7 bases. The CDR3 contains 18 residues. The germline V gene encodes CDR1 MDHEN and CDR2 SYDVKM. V lost 2 bases to trimming and J lost 1 base; unmatched junction nucleotides: 10. CDR3 in DNA: TGTGCCAGCAGTTTAGCAGACAGGGTTTTGATAACTAATGAAAAACTGTTTTTT. Translating it yields CASSLADRVLITNEKLFF.

This chain uses TRBV4-1 with TRBJ1-1; 8 bases are a match to TRBD1. This CDR3 has 15 amino acids. Germline V CDR1 and CDR2: MGHRA, YSYEKL. J gave up 1 base and V 4 bases, and 5 bases lay outside the gene matches. CDR3 nucleotide sequence: TGCGCCAGCAGCCTTAGGGACAGGCGGAACACTGAAGCTTTCTTT. Protein sequence: CASSLRDRRNTEAFF.

The rearrangement uses TRBV30 and TRBJ2-5; 8 bases align to TRBD1. The CDR3 loop spans 14 amino acids. Germline V gene sequence: CDR1 GTSNPN, CDR2 SVGIG (reference sequence). V shed 4 bases, J shed 4 bases, and the junction held 8 bases outside the gene matches. The CDR3 nucleotides read TGTGCCTGGATTCAGGGGGCAGGACGAGAGACCCAGTACTTC. Translation: CAWIQGAGRETQYF.

This rearrangement joins TRBV14 to TRBJ2-5; possibly TRBD2 for D (5 bases). Trimming removed 1 base from V and 5 bases from J, with 14 bases in between. From germline, CDR1 is SGHDN and CDR2 FVKESK. This CDR3 region has 15 residues. In DNA form, the CDR3 reads TGTGCCAGCAGCCAAGCGCTCGGGGTCCAGGAGACCCAGTACTTC. It translates to CASSQALGVQETQYF.

This clone has just one count. The genes are TRBV6-5 and TRBJ2-2; 9 bases fit TRBD1. CDR1 and CDR2 (germline): MNHEY, SVGAGI. The junction had 6 bases not matched to a gene; V was cut back by 6 bases and J by 4 bases. The CDR3 has 15 amino acids. The CDR3 DNA reads as TGTGCCAGCAGACCACAGGGGGCCAGCACCGGGGAGCTGTTTTTT. As protein: CASRPQGASTGELFF.

The rearrangement uses TRBV13 and TRBJ2-7; 8 positions match TRBD2. J was trimmed by 5 bases and V by 5 bases; bases with no gene match: 11. The CDR3 length is 15 residues. The V gene's germline CDR1 is PRHDT and CDR2 FYEKMQ (reference sequence). CDR3 nucleotide sequence: TGTGCCAGCAGCACACCGGGACTAGAGAGGGACGAGCAGTACTTC. Protein product: CASSTPGLERDEQYF.

The chain employs TRBV5-1 and TRBJ2-7, with a possible D match to TRBD1 (6 bases). Germline values: CDR1 SGHRS, CDR2 YFSETQ. This CDR3 is built from 14 residues. With 5 bases removed from V and 5 bases from J, the gap between germline ends came to 17 bases. For the CDR3, the DNA is TGCGCCAGCAGGAGACCTCAGGGGAATGACGAGCAGTACTTC. Protein: CASRRPQGNDEQYF.

The V call is TRBV28, the J call TRBJ1-2; a weak D match, TRBD1 (6 bases). The CDR3 extends over 12 amino acids. From germline, CDR1 is MDHEN and CDR2 SYDVKM. Trimming removed 6 bases from V and 8 bases from J, with 13 bases in between. CDR3 residues: CASSYTGYGYTF. The CDR3 nucleotides are TGTGCCAGCAGCTATACAGGGTACGGCTACACCTTC.

The J gene is TRBJ1-2, the V gene TRBV28, with TRBD1 matching over 7 bases. The CDR3 contains 14 residues. Germline CDR1 reads MDHEN; CDR2 reads SYDVKM. With V trimmed by 5 bases and J by 7 bases, 10 bases remained unmatched. The CDR3 spells CASSRDRQGSGYTF. CDR3 sequence (DNA): TGTGCCAGCAGTCGAGATAGACAGGGAAGTGGCTACACCTTC.

This clone was counted a few times. The chain joins TRBV6-6 to TRBJ2-7; 8 positions agree with TRBD1. Looked up from germline, CDR1 is MNHNY and CDR2 is SVGAGI (reference sequence). The J segment lost 4 bases and the V segment lost 7 bases, leaving 6 bases of the junction unmatched. The CDR3 loop spans 13 amino acids. CDR3 nucleotides: TGTGCCAGCACCGGACAGGGTCGGTACGAGCAGTACTTC. Its protein is CASTGQGRYEQYF.

The CDR3 DNA reads TGTGCCAGCAGCGAAAAACCGGGACAGTCGAATGAAAAACTGTTTTTT. Protein product: CASSEKPGQSNEKLFF. This chain connects TRBV13 to TRBJ1-4; 7 nucleotides agree with TRBD1. The CDR3 runs 16 residues. The V gene's germline CDR1 is PRHDT and CDR2 FYEKMQ (reference sequence). The junction had 11 bases not matched to a gene; V was cut back by 5 bases and J by 5 bases.

The chain links TRBV6-1 to TRBJ2-7, with unresolved D. The CDR3 totals 13 residues. Deletions cut 6 bases from V and 1 base from J, with 10 bases between. Looked up from germline, CDR1 is MNHNS and CDR2 is SASEGT. The CDR3 loop is CASSQVVSYEQYF. Written as DNA, the CDR3 is TGTGCCAGCAGCCAGGTCGTATCCTACGAGCAGTACTTC.

V and J are TRBV6-4 and TRBJ2-2; TRBD1 matches 9 bases. Germline V lookup: CDR1 MRHNA, CDR2 SNTAGT. Losses at the gene ends were 4 bases for V and 2 bases for J; bases not matched to a gene: 2. There are 15 residues in the CDR3. CDR3 bases: TGTGCCAGCAGTGGGACAGGGGAAAACACCGGGGAGCTGTTTTTT. This translates into CASSGTGENTGELFF.